This T cell receptor (beta chain) was identified in a study of brain T cells in children with intractable seizures. Libraries were prepared by immunoSEQ multiplex PCR; TCRdb keeps only in-frame clonotypes and omits some of them. The repertoire holds about 41,000 clones, with over 75% as singletons. Concerning this clone itself: Its antigen is not known.

Points from the study as a whole: HCMV serostatus was not known, and viral specificity came from CDR3 similarity only.

Sequencing was limited to surgery cases with top T cell transcript signatures in brain tissue. Before surgery, patients took at least one anti-epileptic drug. The germline V and J ends were trimmed by 1 base and 0 bases, with 9 bases remaining between them. The CDR3 sequence is 15 residues long. CDR1 and CDR2 (germline): SGHTA, FQGNSA. The sequence derives from a girl aged 2 to 10 with tuberous sclerosis and intractable seizures. The sequences come from peripheral blood, collected at surgery. The chain employs TRBV7-2 and TRBJ1-1; D is ambiguous. The CDR3 DNA sequence: TGTGCCAGCAGCTTAGTCGGGGTGATGAACACTGAAGCTTTCTTT. It encodes CASSLVGVMNTEAFF.